These T cell receptor beta chains were read from a single sample in a study of T cells in Graves' hyperthyroidism and ophthalmopathy. TCRdb re-called the multiplex PCR reads with MiXCR, one entry per CDR3 protein. Among around 300,000 distinct CDR3 sequences, approximately 15% were seen once, and the ten largest hold approximately 23%. Material: blood. The receptors here all came from a woman in her 30s with Graves' hyperthyroidism. Each CDR3 is given with its conserved first and last residue. D genes are given only for firm matches. Some rows have no size entry. The others give once, few or many, or a class for an expanded clone.

TRBV28,few,TRBJ2-1,TRBD2,CASGTSWKGFF,TGTGCCAGCGGGACTAGCTGGAAGGGGTTCTTC
TRBV20-1,many,TRBJ2-5,.,CSATKATPGWYQETQYF,TGCAGTGCTACGAAAGCGACCCCCGGTTGGTACCAAGAGACCCAGTACTTC
TRBV14,.,TRBJ1-2,.,CASSQGSGGYGYTF,TGTGCCAGCAGCCAAGGGTCAGGAGGCTATGGCTACACCTTC
TRBV7-9,.,TRBJ1-1,.,CASSSTSHTEAFF,TGTGCCAGCAGCTCCACATCCCACACTGAAGCTTTCTTT
TRBV20-1,many,TRBJ1-5,.,CSAIGGFNDQPQHF,TGCAGTGCTATCGGAGGGTTTAACGATCAGCCCCAGCATTTT
TRBV19,.,TRBJ1-2,.,CASSITPDSGYGYTF,TGTGCCAGTAGTATTACCCCGGACAGCGGCTATGGCTACACCTTC
TRBV29-1,many,TRBJ2-5,TRBD2,CSVDRRGAGETQYF,TGCAGCGTTGATCGGCGGGGGGCAGGAGAGACCCAGTACTTC
TRBV20-1,many,TRBJ2-1,TRBD2,CSAPEASGRPRAHEQFF,TGCAGTGCTCCCGAGGCTAGCGGGAGGCCGAGGGCCCATGAGCAGTTCTTC
TRBV6-2/TRBV6-3,.,TRBJ2-5,.,CASGAVAKETQYF,TGTGCCAGCGGGGCAGTTGCTAAAGAGACCCAGTACTTC
TRBV11-2,many,TRBJ1-1,.,CASSFDLEAFF,TGTGCCAGCAGCTTCGACCTGGAAGCTTTCTTT
TRBV30,many,TRBJ1-1,.,CAWSGLLNTEAFF,TGTGCCTGGAGTGGACTCCTGAACACTGAAGCTTTCTTT
TRBV30,.,TRBJ2-1,.,CAWKVETYNEQFF,TGTGCCTGGAAGGTAGAAACCTACAATGAGCAGTTCTTC
TRBV28,many,TRBJ2-3,TRBD2,CASGLAGVGTDTQYF,TGTGCCAGTGGACTAGCGGGAGTTGGCACAGATACGCAGTATTTT
TRBV6-1,few,TRBJ2-3,TRBD2,CASSQGLADTQYF,TGTGCCAGCAGTCAGGGACTAGCAGATACGCAGTATTTT
TRBV5-6,few,TRBJ2-5,TRBD2,CASSLTSGRAQETQYF,TGTGCCAGCAGCTTGACTAGCGGGAGGGCTCAAGAGACCCAGTACTTC
TRBV19,.,TRBJ2-2,.,CAGSIAGTGELFF,TGTGCCGGTAGTATTGCCGGCACCGGGGAGCTGTTTTTT
TRBV11-2,.,TRBJ2-2,TRBD2,CASSKIAGGITGELFF,TGTGCCAGCAGCAAAATAGCGGGAGGCATTACTGGGGAGCTGTTTTTT
TRBV28,many,TRBJ1-4,.,CASSIGSTNEKLFF,TGTGCCAGCAGCATCGGGAGCACTAATGAAAAACTGTTTTTT
TRBV20-1,.,TRBJ2-7,TRBD2,CSALAGAIYEQYF,TGCAGTGCACTAGCGGGAGCTATATACGAGCAGTACTTC
TRBV2,many,TRBJ1-1,.,CASRGLMNTEAFF,TGTGCCAGCCGTGGGCTCATGAACACTGAAGCTTTCTTT
TRBV5-1,few,TRBJ2-3,TRBD1,CASSLDGQAGNTQYF,TGCGCCAGCAGCTTGGATGGACAGGCAGGGAATACGCAGTATTTT
TRBV19,few,TRBJ2-2,.,CASRDLALTGELFF,TGTGCCAGTAGGGATCTAGCGCTCACCGGGGAGCTGTTTTTT
TRBV7-2,.,TRBJ2-7,.,CASSPAGSSYEQYF,TGTGCCAGCAGCCCGGCGGGGAGCTCCTACGAGCAGTACTTC
TRBV7-2,.,TRBJ1-1,.,CASSLISRQFTEAFF,TGTGCCAGCAGCTTAATCAGTCGACAGTTCACTGAAGCTTTCTTT
TRBV5-6,.,TRBJ2-3,TRBD1,CASRRTGTRVDTQYF,TGTGCCAGCAGGAGGACAGGGACCCGCGTGGATACGCAGTATTTT
TRBV11-1,.,TRBJ2-7,.,CASSPARDEQYF,TGTGCCAGCAGCCCTGCGAGAGACGAGCAGTACTTC
TRBV29-1,many,TRBJ2-7,TRBD2,CSVEEGTSGYEQYF,TGCAGCGTTGAAGAAGGGACTAGCGGGTACGAGCAGTACTTC
TRBV6-1,many,TRBJ2-7,TRBD2,CASSYAGGPNEQYF,TGTGCCAGCAGTTACGCGGGAGGCCCCAACGAGCAGTACTTC
TRBV15,many,TRBJ1-2,.,CATSRTSGTGYTF,TGTGCCACCAGCAGGACCTCAGGGACTGGCTACACCTTC
TRBV18,.,TRBJ2-5,TRBD2,CASSLTETSGRYLLETQYF,TGTGCCAGCTCACTCACCGAGACTAGCGGGAGGTACCTTCTCGAGACCCAGTACTTC
TRBV2,few,TRBJ2-5,.,CASRAGWGRETQYF,TGTGCCAGCCGTGCGGGTTGGGGACGGGAGACCCAGTACTTC
TRBV29-1,.,TRBJ1-2,TRBD1,CSGPDGQDGYTF,TGCAGCGGCCCGGACGGACAGGATGGCTACACCTTC
TRBV27,few,TRBJ2-1,.,CASRTLGPYNEQFF,TGTGCCAGCCGGACGCTTGGACCCTACAATGAGCAGTTCTTC
TRBV5-1,many,TRBJ2-1,.,CASSLGADYNEQFF,TGCGCCAGCAGCTTGGGAGCGGATTACAATGAGCAGTTCTTC
TRBV19,many,TRBJ2-7,.,CASSQQGHEQYF,TGTGCCAGTAGTCAACAGGGTCACGAGCAGTACTTC
TRBV6-1,.,TRBJ1-1,.,CASSWAWTENTEAFF,TGTGCCAGCAGTTGGGCCTGGACAGAGAACACTGAAGCTTTCTTT
TRBV2,.,TRBJ2-1,TRBD2,CASRRREDLIYNEQFF,TGTGCCAGCAGGCGACGGGAGGACCTGATTTACAATGAGCAGTTCTTC
TRBV24-1,many,TRBJ2-5,.,CATGRGADDQETQYF,TGTGCCACCGGGAGAGGGGCCGACGACCAAGAGACCCAGTACTTC
TRBV20-1,.,TRBJ1-1,.,CSVPQEGMVRGNAEAFF,TGCAGTGTCCCCCAGGAGGGAATGGTCCGCGGGAACGCTGAAGCTTTCTTT
TRBV6-1,.,TRBJ1-6,.,CATKNRRNSPLHF,TGTGCCACCAAAAACAGGCGCAATTCACCCCTCCACTTT
TRBV11-2,many,TRBJ2-3,.,CASSLALRGGDTQYF,TGTGCCAGCAGCTTAGCTTTGAGGGGAGGAGATACGCAGTATTTT
TRBV11-2,many,TRBJ2-7,.,CASSSNVLRDATYEQYF,TGTGCCAGCAGCTCAAACGTCCTGCGGGACGCAACCTACGAGCAGTACTTC
TRBV6-5,many,TRBJ1-6,TRBD1,CASSYQSDRGYSPLHF,TGTGCCAGCAGTTACCAATCCGACAGGGGTTATTCACCCCTCCACTTT
TRBV19,few,TRBJ2-3,TRBD2,CASHVGGSTDTQYF,TGTGCCAGTCACGTGGGAGGGAGCACAGATACGCAGTATTTT
TRBV13,few,TRBJ1-4,.,CASSSPRVSGELFF,TGTGCCAGCAGCTCACCGAGGGTTTCGGGAGAACTGTTTTTT
TRBV7-9,.,TRBJ1-1,.,CASSPSAMNTEAFF,TGTGCCAGCAGCCCCTCGGCGATGAACACTGAAGCTTTCTTT
TRBV7-9,few,TRBJ2-7,.,CASSPSRLGYEQYF,TGTGCCAGCAGCCCATCCCGGTTGGGGTACGAGCAGTACTTC
TRBV28,.,TRBJ2-2,TRBD1,CASSHRGRNTGELFF,TGTGCCAGCAGCCACAGGGGTCGGAACACCGGGGAGCTGTTTTTT
TRBV18,many,TRBJ2-1,.,CASSPTFNEQFF,TGTGCCAGCTCGCCGACTTTCAATGAGCAGTTCTTC
TRBV3-1,few,TRBJ2-7,TRBD1,CASSQDRTGNSYEQYF,TGTGCCAGCAGCCAAGATCGGACAGGAAATTCCTACGAGCAGTACTTC